This note documents a single TCR beta chain sequence. The entry originates in a study of blood T cells in healthy people across ages. The V gene's germline CDR1 is SQVTM and CDR2 ANQGSEA. The CDR3 consists of 13 residues. V shed 4 bases and J shed 7 bases, with 17 bases lying between them. The donors, healthy Caucasians from Russia, were aged about 6 to 90. The use of a sample-barcoded 5' primer and a J-beta primer mix characterized a second PCR of roughly 6 to 11 cycles. TCRdb ran MiXCR on the 5' RACE reads and lists one entry per CDR3 protein. The data contain roughly 1.5 million distinct CDR3 sequences, around 40% of them seen just once; the ten biggest clones take up around 4%.

Sequenced material: blood. The J gene is TRBJ2-7, the V gene TRBV29-1; possibly TRBD1 or TRBD2 for D (5 bases each). This receptor was obtained from a woman aged 18-30 years in good health. The DNA of the CDR3 is TGCAGCGTTGGAGGGGACGGCCCGTTGGAGCAGTACTTC. This encodes CSVGGDGPLEQYF.